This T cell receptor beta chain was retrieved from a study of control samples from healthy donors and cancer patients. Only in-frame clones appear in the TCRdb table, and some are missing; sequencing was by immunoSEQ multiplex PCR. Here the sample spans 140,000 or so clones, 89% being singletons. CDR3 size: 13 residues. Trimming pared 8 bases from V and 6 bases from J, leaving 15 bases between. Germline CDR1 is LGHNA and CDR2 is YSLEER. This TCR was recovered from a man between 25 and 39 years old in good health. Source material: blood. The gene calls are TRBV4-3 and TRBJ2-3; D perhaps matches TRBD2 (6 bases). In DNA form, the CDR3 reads TGCGCCAGCTCGGCTGGGGGGTTCGATACGCAGTATTTT. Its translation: CASSAGGFDTQYF.